What follows are 31 T cell receptor beta chains derived from one specimen sequenced in a study of Ad26.COV2.S vaccination and SARS-CoV-2 variants. Treatment indicated: about 20 received Ad26.COV2.S at low or high dose, single or two shots; five or six received placebo; per-sample allocation not given. All samples were drawn on day 63, counting from the first vaccine or placebo injection. Method: immunoSEQ multiplex PCR; TCRdb's copy keeps in-frame clones and lacks some. Here the sample spans about 350,000 clones, around 87% being singletons. The specimen was peripheral blood, collected in a trial of Ad26.COV2.S vaccine versus placebo. The receptors here all came from a person aged 18-65 years who received the Ad26.COV2.S COVID-19 vaccine or a placebo.

V and J are TRBV9 and TRBJ2-5; 7 positions match TRBD1. Germline CDR1 reads SGDLS; CDR2 reads YYNGEE. V lost 4 bases and J lost 5; bases outside the gene matches: 8. The CDR3 runs 14 residues. The CDR3 is CASSTTTGMETQYF. CDR3 DNA sequence: TGTGCCAGCAGCACAACGACAGGGATGGAGACCCAGTACTTC. The entire variable domain, with the rest obtained from reference TRBV9 and TRBJ2-5, is as follows: DSGVTQTPKHLITATGQRVTLRCSPRSGDLSVYWYQQSLDQGLQFLIQYYNGEERAKGNILERFSAQQFPDLHSELNLSSLELGDSALYFCASSTTTGMETQYFGPGTRLLVL.

The gene calls are TRBV7-9 and TRBJ1-1; weak D call: TRBD1 (5 bases). Trimming took off 5 bases at V and 0 bases at J, with 10 bases between the two ends. Per the germline V gene, CDR1 is SEHNR and CDR2 is FQNEAQ (reference sequence). This CDR3 spans 14 amino acids. Here the CDR3 reads CASSKQDMNTEAFF. DNA of the CDR3: TGTGCCAGCAGCAAACAGGACATGAACACTGAAGCTTTCTTT.

This sequence joins TRBV6-5 and TRBJ1-1; TRBD1 is a possible D gene (5 bases). CDR1 is MNHEY and CDR2 is SVGAGI in the germline V gene. V shed 2 bases and J shed 1 base, with 8 bases lying between them. The CDR3 is 14 residues long. CDR3 in DNA: TGTGCCAGCAGTTACCAGGGCAGGAACACTGAAGCTTTCTTT. Its translation is CASSYQGRNTEAFF.

A word on this clone: The identical CDR3 is also encoded by other nucleotide sequences in the sample. The rearrangement joins TRBV5-1 to TRBJ2-6; D remains ambiguous. The CDR3 is 15 amino acids. Per germline, CDR1 SGHRS and CDR2 YFSETQ. Trimming removed 2 bases at V and 0 bases at J, with 6 bases between. The DNA of the CDR3 is TGCGCCAGCAGCTTCACAGCCTCTGGGGCCAACGTCCTGACTTTC. This translates into CASSFTASGANVLTF.

V is TRBV12-3 or TRBV12-4 and J is TRBJ1-1; 7 positions match TRBD1. J was trimmed by 9 bases and V by 6 bases; bases with no gene match: 10. There are 13 residues in the CDR3. Here the CDR3 reads CASSRGTELKAFF. The CDR3 DNA sequence: TGTGCCAGCAGCCGCGGGACAGAACTTAAAGCTTTCTTT.

The chain employs TRBV3-1 (or the pseudogene TRBV3-2) and TRBJ1-1, with TRBD1 matching over 8 bases. CDR3 length: 15 amino acids. Trimming at V came to 4 bases and at J to 6 bases, leaving 10 bases not matched to a gene. Germline loops: CDR1 LGHDT, CDR2 YNNKEL (reference sequence). The CDR3 bases are TGTGCCAGCAGCCCCCAGGGACAGGAGACTTCTGAAGCTTTCTTT. It codes for CASSPQGQETSEAFF.

The chain joins TRBV24-1 to TRBJ2-5, with D perhaps being TRBD1 or TRBD2 (5 bases each). The CDR3 contains 13 residues. V dropped 7 bases and J dropped 4 bases, with 12 bases sitting between them. CDR1 and CDR2 from the germline V gene are KGHDR and SFDVKD. CDR3 in DNA: TGTGCCACCAGCCAATGGGGGTCAGAGACCCAGTACTTC. Amino acid sequence: CATSQWGSETQYF.

The chain uses TRBV7-9 and TRBJ1-2; no reliable D call. V gave up 1 base and J gave up 6 bases, with 9 bases separating them. CDR1 is SEHNR, CDR2 FQNEAQ, per germline (reference sequence). CDR3 length equals 13 residues. The chain's CDR3 is CASSLGKQDGYTF. The CDR3 DNA is TGTGCCAGCAGCTTAGGCAAGCAGGATGGCTACACCTTC.

This rearrangement joins TRBV28 to TRBJ1-2; TRBD1 might be the D (6 bases). Trimming cost V 4 bases and J 4 bases, with 19 bases left between them. CDR1 is MDHEN and CDR2 is SYDVKM in the germline V gene. This CDR3 contains 16 residues. The DNA for the CDR3 is TGTGCCAGCAGTTCGGGCCCCTGGGGGCCCTTCTATGGCTACACCTTC. It is translated as CASSSGPWGPFYGYTF.

The chain combines TRBV6-6 with TRBJ2-2; D is possibly TRBD1 (6 bases). The CDR3 has 14 residues. The germline CDR1 and CDR2 sequences are MNHNY and SVGAGI (reference sequence). V shed 5 bases and J shed 7 bases, with 14 bases lying between them. The chain's CDR3 is CASSGQTESGELFF. CDR3 DNA: TGTGCCAGCAGTGGACAGACCGAAAGCGGGGAGCTGTTTTTT.

The rearrangement joins TRBV2 to TRBJ2-1; D not certain. With 4 bases removed from V and 2 bases from J, the gap between germline ends came to 18 bases. The CDR3 totals 17 residues. The germline V gene has CDR1 SNHLY and CDR2 FYNNEI. The CDR3 DNA reads as TGTGCCAGCAGTGTCCGTTCCAGCCGAGCCCCCTACAATGAGCAGTTCTTC. This codes for CASSVRSSRAPYNEQFF.

This clone was recorded once. The chain links TRBV12-3 or TRBV12-4 to TRBJ2-7; perhaps TRBD2 as D (6 bases). The CDR3 is made up of 12 amino acids. Trimming stripped 6 bases from V and 9 bases from J, with 15 bases between. The CDR3 loop reads CASREGTAGQYF. The CDR3 bases are TGTGCCAGCAGGGAAGGGACTGCGGGGCAGTACTTC.

The chain links TRBV9 to TRBJ2-1, with D uncertain. The CDR3 has 12 residues. Deletions cut 5 bases from V and 5 bases from J, with 8 bases between. Germline lookup yields CDR1 SGDLS and CDR2 YYNGEE. The CDR3 bases are TGTGCCAGCAGTGGGAAGGACAATGAGCAGTTCTTC. It specifies CASSGKDNEQFF. Full variable domain (rest looked up from reference TRBV9 and TRBJ2-1): DSGVTQTPKHLITATGQRVTLRCSPRSGDLSVYWYQQSLDQGLQFLIQYYNGEERAKGNILERFSAQQFPDLHSELNLSSLELGDSALYFCASSGKDNEQFFGPGTRLTVL.

The chain has TRBV9 and TRBJ2-3, with D possibly TRBD2 on 6 matching bases. Per germline, CDR1 SGDLS and CDR2 YYNGEE. The CDR3 sequence is 14 residues long. The V and J ends lost 1 base and 1 base respectively, with 7 bases between them. CDR3 bases: TGTGCCAGCAGCGTACGACTAGGCACAGATACGCAGTATTTT. This translates into CASSVRLGTDTQYF.

The genes are TRBV5-4 and TRBJ2-5, with D tentatively TRBD1 (5 bases). The germline V gene encodes CDR1 SGHNT and CDR2 YYREEE (reference sequence). V dropped 5 bases and J dropped 3 bases, with 17 bases sitting between them. The CDR3 is 15 amino acids. The CDR3 region is CASSQGVAEKETQYF. The CDR3 DNA reads TGTGCCAGCAGTCAAGGGGTGGCAGAGAAAGAGACCCAGTACTTC. Full variable domain (outside the CDR3, taken from reference TRBV5-4 and TRBJ2-5): ETGVTQSPTHLIKTRGQQVTLRCSSQSGHNTVSWYQQALGQGPQFIFQYYREEENGRGNFPPRFSGLQFPNYSSELNVNALELDDSALYLCASSQGVAEKETQYFGPGTRLLVL.

The chain has TRBV4-2 and TRBJ1-6; D uncertain. Trimming stripped 0 bases from V and 9 bases from J, with 12 bases between. This CDR3 contains 15 residues. Germline CDR1 is LGHNA and CDR2 is YNFKEQ. CDR3 DNA sequence: TGTGCCAGCAGCCAAGATCGCGGGGTTAGTTCACCCCTCCACTTT. As protein: CASSQDRGVSSPLHF.

This clone is a singleton in its sample. The CDR3: CASSLGFRRSYEQYF. CDR3 nucleotides: TGTGCCAGCAGCTTAGGATTCCGGAGGTCCTACGAGCAGTACTTC. The chain links TRBV7-2 to TRBJ2-7; maybe TRBD2 (5 bases). V dropped 1 base and J dropped 1 base, with 11 bases sitting between them. The CDR3 has 15 amino acids. From germline, CDR1 is SGHTA and CDR2 FQGNSA. The variable domain in full, completed from reference TRBV7-2 and TRBJ2-7, reads GAGVSQSPSNKVTEKGKDVELRCDPISGHTALYWYRQSLGQGLEFLIYFQGNSAPDKSGLPSDRFSAERTGGSVSTLTIQRTQQEDSAVYLCASSLGFRRSYEQYFGPGTRLTVT.

The CDR3 nucleotides read TGTGCCAGCAGCGCCGACAGACGGGACGGCTACACCTTC. Amino acid sequence: CASSADRRDGYTF. This chain links TRBV5-4 with TRBJ1-2, with a possible D match to TRBD1 (5 bases). The CDR3 covers 13 residues. Trimming took 4 bases from V and 8 from J, leaving 15 bases between them. CDR1 and CDR2 (germline): SGHNT, YYREEE (reference sequence).

This clone was seen a single time. V usage is TRBV28 and J usage is TRBJ2-7; D unresolved. The germline gives CDR1 MDHEN, CDR2 SYDVKM. Trimming took 1 base from V and 0 from J, leaving 7 bases between them. The CDR3 is made up of 14 amino acids. The CDR3 DNA is TGTGCCAGCAGTTTATTTGTAGTCTCCTACGAGCAGTACTTC. It translates to CASSLFVVSYEQYF. Together with reference TRBV28 and TRBJ2-7, the CDR3 gives the full variable domain: DVKVTQSSRYLVKRTGEKVFLECVQDMDHENMFWYRQDPGLGLRLIYFSYDVKMKEKGDIPEGYSVSREKKERFSLILESASTNQTSMYLCASSLFVVSYEQYFGPGTRLTVT.

The chain combines TRBV6-5 with TRBJ2-3; 7 bases agree with TRBD1. Trimming removed 5 bases from V and 5 bases from J; junction bases left unmatched: 7. The CDR3 sequence is 14 residues long. Germline-derived CDR1 and CDR2 are MNHEY and SVGAGI. The CDR3 bases are TGTGCCAGCAGTAACCGGGACAGCGGAGATACGCAGTATTTT. This gives the protein CASSNRDSGDTQYF.

The V and J genes are TRBV29-1 and TRBJ2-2; 10 nucleotides align to TRBD2. Per germline, CDR1 SQVTM and CDR2 ANQGSEA. The CDR3 totals 18 residues. V was clipped by 5 bases and J by 0 bases; unmatched bases: 12. In DNA form, the CDR3 reads TGCAGCGTTTGGGATGCCAGCGGGGGGGCCACGAACACCGGGGAGCTGTTTTTT. Amino acid sequence: CSVWDASGGATNTGELFF.

The genes are TRBV19 and TRBJ1-2; D unresolved. This CDR3 contains 14 residues. V was shortened by 0 bases and J by 7 bases, with 12 bases between the two germline ends. Germline V gives CDR1 LNHDA, CDR2 SQIVND (reference sequence). In DNA, the CDR3 is TGTGCCAGTAGTATAGAAGCGAGGCAAGGTGGCTACACCTTC. Amino acid sequence: CASSIEARQGGYTF. The full variable domain, its missing parts supplied by reference TRBV19 and TRBJ1-2, is DGGITQSPKYLFRKEGQNVTLSCEQNLNHDAMYWYRQDPGQGLRLIYYSQIVNDFQKGDIAEGYSVSREKKESFPLTVTSAQKNPTAFYLCASSIEARQGGYTFGSGTRLTVV.

The chain combines TRBV4-3 with TRBJ2-4; D may be TRBD1 (6 bases). Trimming pared 3 bases from V and 0 bases from J, leaving 12 bases between. This CDR3 is 16 amino acids long. Germline lookup yields CDR1 LGHNA and CDR2 YSLEER. CDR3 in amino acids: CASSQTIGGAKNIQYF. As DNA, the CDR3 is TGCGCCAGCAGCCAGACTATAGGGGGAGCCAAAAACATTCAGTACTTC.

This clone was seen only once. The V call is TRBV9, the J call TRBJ2-7; a weak D match, TRBD2 (5 bases). The CDR3 has 13 residues. V was shortened by 3 bases and J by 7 bases, with 14 bases between the two germline ends. Germline lookup yields CDR1 SGDLS and CDR2 YYNGEE. The CDR3 reads CASSGSAAGEQYF. The CDR3 DNA reads TGTGCCAGCAGCGGTAGCGCGGCCGGGGAGCAGTACTTC.

The chain recombines TRBV24-1 with TRBJ2-1, with 8 nucleotides matching TRBD1. From germline, CDR1 is KGHDR and CDR2 SFDVKD. Losses at the gene ends were 1 base for V and 4 bases for J; bases not matched to a gene: 5. This CDR3 has 16 amino acids. CDR3 DNA sequence: TGTGCCACCAGTGATTTCAGGGGGCCCTTTTACAATGAGCAGTTCTTC. This gives the protein CATSDFRGPFYNEQFF.

This clone was detected a few times. The V call is TRBV18, the J call TRBJ1-6; D may be TRBD1 (6 bases). The CDR3 contains 16 residues. CDR1 KGHSH and CDR2 LQKENI come from the germline V gene. Trimming pared 2 bases from V and 8 bases from J, leaving 16 bases between. The CDR3 region is CASSPGAGGPDSPLHF. CDR3 sequence (DNA): TGTGCCAGCTCACCAGGAGCGGGGGGCCCTGATTCACCCCTCCACTTT.

V gene TRBV2 combines with J gene TRBJ1-2; 8 bases map to TRBD1. Germline CDR1 is SNHLY and CDR2 is FYNNEI. Trimming at V came to 7 bases and at J to 6 bases, leaving 1 base not matched to a gene. The length of the CDR3 is 11 residues. DNA for the CDR3: TGTGCCAGCATACAGGGGGATGGCTACACCTTC. This translates into CASIQGDGYTF.

Regarding this clone: The identical CDR3 is also encoded by other nucleotide sequences in the sample. The rearrangement uses TRBV9 and TRBJ2-5, with D perhaps TRBD1 (5 bases). V was shortened by 2 bases and J by 4 bases, with 12 bases between the two germline ends. Germline CDR1 is SGDLS and CDR2 is YYNGEE. CDR3 length equals 14 residues. CDR3 sequence reads: CASSVGPTAETQYF. CDR3 nucleotide sequence: TGTGCCAGCAGCGTCGGCCCGACAGCAGAGACCCAGTACTTC. The full variable domain, rest sourced from reference TRBV9 and TRBJ2-5, is DSGVTQTPKHLITATGQRVTLRCSPRSGDLSVYWYQQSLDQGLQFLIQYYNGEERAKGNILERFSAQQFPDLHSELNLSSLELGDSALYFCASSVGPTAETQYFGPGTRLLVL.

This clone was seen once. The chain joins TRBV15 to TRBJ2-1; D gene unclear. The germline CDR1 and CDR2 sequences are LNHNV and YYDKDF (reference sequence). The CDR3 contains 14 residues. With 4 bases removed from V and 3 bases from J, the gap between germline ends came to 10 bases. As DNA, the CDR3 is TGTGCCACCAGCACCGAGCCCATCTACAATGAGCAGTTCTTC. Translated, it gives CATSTEPIYNEQFF. Together with reference TRBV15 and TRBJ2-1, the CDR3 gives the full variable domain: DAMVIQNPRYQVTQFGKPVTLSCSQTLNHNVMYWYQQKSSQAPKLLFHYYDKDFNNEADTPDNFQSRRPNTSFCFLDIRSPGLGDTAMYLCATSTEPIYNEQFFGPGTRLTVL.

This sequence joins TRBV7-9 and TRBJ1-2; 12 bases line up with TRBD1. Per the germline V gene, CDR1 is SEHNR and CDR2 is FQNEAQ (reference sequence). The CDR3 loop spans 14 amino acids. J gave up 7 bases and V 5 bases, and 5 bases lay outside the gene matches. CDR3 nucleotides: TGTGCCAGCAGCCGGGACAGGGGGCTTCGTGGCTACACCTTC. Protein product: CASSRDRGLRGYTF. The variable domain in full, with the rest retrieved from reference TRBV7-9 and TRBJ1-2, is DTGVSQNPRHKITKRGQNVTFRCDPISEHNRLYWYRQTLGQGPEFLTYFQNEAQLEKSRLLSDRFSAERPKGSFSTLEIQRTEQGDSAMYLCASSRDRGLRGYTFGSGTRLTVV.

The rearrangement uses TRBV29-1 and TRBJ2-3, with 11 bases aligning to TRBD2. The CDR3 totals 14 residues. Germline V lookup: CDR1 SQVTM, CDR2 ANQGSEA. The trim removed 4 bases at V and 3 bases at J, leaving 3 bases unmatched. The CDR3 here is CSVVLAGGTDTQYF. The CDR3 DNA reads TGCAGCGTTGTTCTAGCGGGGGGAACAGATACGCAGTATTTT.